This entry is about one TCR beta chain. Its target is not known. Primed by a sample-barcoded 5' primer and a J-beta primer mix, a second PCR proceeded for 7 to 11 cycles. MiXCR, applied by TCRdb to the 5' RACE reads, yields one record per CDR3 protein. Of approximately 800,000 distinct CDR3 sequences in the sample, roughly 64% were seen once. The data originate from a study of blood T cells in healthy people across ages. Whole-study findings and limits: Observed TCR beta diversity per million T cells went down as age went up. This fall followed a roughly linear course with age. Fewer expanded clones and more diversity marked long-lived versus aged donors.

The CDR3 sequence is 14 residues long. Germline CDR1 is MNHEY and CDR2 is SMNVEV (reference sequence). V dropped 1 base and J dropped 3 bases, with 9 bases sitting between them. V and J are TRBV27 and TRBJ1-1, with D unclear. The sequenced sample was blood. The receptor was isolated from a man under 40 in good health. The CDR3: CASSLWSGDTEAFF. CDR3 nucleotide sequence: TGTGCCAGCAGTTTATGGTCCGGGGACACTGAAGCTTTCTTT.